Described below is a single TCR beta chain sequence and its context. What it binds is not known. These data come from a study of identical twins. Each CDR3 protein gets one entry after TCRdb re-called the 5' RACE reads with MiXCR. This sample has around 670,000 distinct CDR3 sequences, with approximately 6.1% found just once. Trimming removed 6 bases from V and 1 base from J, with 20 bases in between. This CDR3 contains 16 residues. Germline V gives CDR1 DFQATT, CDR2 SNEGSKA (reference sequence). Study-wide results and caveats: Out-of-frame beta chain sequences displayed weaker excess sharing between twins. Analyses based on zero insertions could be partly confounded by invariant MAIT and iNKT cells. The models gave estimates that fell short of the out-of-frame TCR alpha sharing seen in monozygotic twins. For cord blood, abundant beta clonotypes had fewer insertions, unlike memory repertoires, which showed none.

The TCR originated in a man between 18 and 29 years old in good health. Sequencing was performed on naive T cells sorted from blood. The chain is built from TRBV20-1 and TRBJ2-3, with D perhaps being TRBD1 or TRBD2 (7 bases each). The CDR3, as DNA: TGCAGTGCCCCCAGGGGGGGGGGCCGCGGCACAGATACGCAGTATTTT. This codes for CSAPRGGGRGTDTQYF.